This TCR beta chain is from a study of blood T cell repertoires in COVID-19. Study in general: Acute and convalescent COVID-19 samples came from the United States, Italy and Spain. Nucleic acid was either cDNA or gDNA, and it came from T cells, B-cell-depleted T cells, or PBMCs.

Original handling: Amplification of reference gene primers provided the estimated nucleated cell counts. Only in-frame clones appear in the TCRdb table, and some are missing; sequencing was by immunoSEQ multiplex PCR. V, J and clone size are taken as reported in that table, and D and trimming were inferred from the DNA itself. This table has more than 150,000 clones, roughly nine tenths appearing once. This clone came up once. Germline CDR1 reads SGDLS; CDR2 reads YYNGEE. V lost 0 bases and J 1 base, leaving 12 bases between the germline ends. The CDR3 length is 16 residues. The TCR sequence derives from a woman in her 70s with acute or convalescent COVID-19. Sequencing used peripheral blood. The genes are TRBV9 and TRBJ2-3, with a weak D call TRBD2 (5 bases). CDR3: CASSVAPSGGTDTQYF. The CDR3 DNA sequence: TGTGCCAGCAGCGTAGCACCCAGCGGAGGCACAGATACGCAGTATTTT.